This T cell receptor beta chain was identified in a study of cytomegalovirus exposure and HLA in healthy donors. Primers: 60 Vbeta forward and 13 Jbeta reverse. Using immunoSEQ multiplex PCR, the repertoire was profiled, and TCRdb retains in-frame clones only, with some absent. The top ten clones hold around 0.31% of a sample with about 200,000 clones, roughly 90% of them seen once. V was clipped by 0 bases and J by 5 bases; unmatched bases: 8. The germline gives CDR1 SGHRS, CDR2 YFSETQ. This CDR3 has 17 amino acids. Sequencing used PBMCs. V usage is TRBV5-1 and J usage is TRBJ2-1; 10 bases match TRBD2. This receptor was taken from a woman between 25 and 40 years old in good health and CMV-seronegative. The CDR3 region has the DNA TGCGCCAGCAGCTTGGTATTCGGGACTAGCGAAAACAATGAGCAGTTCTTC. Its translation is CASSLVFGTSENNEQFF. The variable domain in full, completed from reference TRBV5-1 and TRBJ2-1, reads KAGVTQTPRYLIKTRGQQVTLSCSPISGHRSVSWYQQTPGQGLQFLFEYFSETQRNKGNFPGRFSGRQFSNSRSEMNVSTLELGDSALYLCASSLVFGTSENNEQFFGPGTRLTVL.